One and the same sample provided the 31 T cell receptor beta chains below, sequenced in a study of OX40 agonist ivuxolimab in advanced cancers. Clones were read by immunoSEQ multiplex PCR, and TCRdb kept only the in-frame ones, dropping some. Among about 65,000 clones listed, around 86% were seen once. The sequences come from CD4+ or CD8+ T cells sorted from blood, collected in a trial of the OX40 agonist ivuxolimab. Source of these receptors: an adult with an advanced solid tumor such as melanoma, head and neck, liver or kidney cancer.

The chain has TRBV2 and TRBJ2-3, with TRBD1 matching 8 bases. The CDR3 runs to 14 residues. Losses at the gene ends were 10 bases for V and 1 base for J; bases not matched to a gene: 7. Germline CDR1 and CDR2: SNHLY and FYNNEI. CDR3 in amino acids: CANQQGVGTDTQYF. The CDR3 DNA follows: TGTGCCAACCAACAGGGGGTCGGCACAGATACGCAGTATTTT.

This clone has more than one count but fewer than ten. This sequence joins TRBV6-4 and TRBJ1-6; D gene unclear. Germline CDR1 reads MRHNA; CDR2 reads SNTAGT. The CDR3 has 13 amino acids. V lost 4 bases to trimming and J lost 9 bases, with 10 bases between them. CDR3 residues: CASSVDEGSPLHF. The CDR3 DNA follows: TGTGCCAGCAGTGTAGACGAGGGTTCACCCCTCCACTTT.

This clone has a single count. The chain uses TRBV5-1 and TRBJ2-2; TRBD2 agrees at 9 bases. Unmatched junction bases numbered 3, after V lost 0 bases and J lost 6 bases. Germline assignment: CDR1 SGHRS and CDR2 YFSETQ. CDR3 size: 15 residues. Written as DNA, the CDR3 is TGCGCCAGCAGCTTGGAAGGCGGGGGGGCCGGGGAGCTGTTTTTT. Encoded protein: CASSLEGGGAGELFF.

The rearrangement uses TRBV5-4 and TRBJ2-3; D may match TRBD1 or TRBD2 (6 bases each). Germline V gene lookup returns CDR1 SGHNT and CDR2 YYREEE (reference sequence). Trimming removed 6 bases at V and 5 bases at J, with 16 bases between. The CDR3 extends over 14 amino acids. CDR3 nucleotide sequence: TGTGCCAGCACCGCAACAGGGAGGAAAGATACGCAGTATTTT. Protein product: CASTATGRKDTQYF.

The CDR3 sequence is CAWSVGLQTAFF. In DNA, the CDR3 is TGTGCCTGGAGTGTAGGTCTGCAAACAGCTTTCTTT. This chain uses TRBV30 with TRBJ1-1; D is undetermined. Germline V gene lookup returns CDR1 GTSNPN and CDR2 SVGIG (reference sequence). The V end was cut by 0 bases, the J end by 10 bases, with 12 bases between. This CDR3 is built from 12 residues. Combining the CDR3 with reference TRBV30 and TRBJ1-1 gives the whole variable domain SQTIHQWPATLVQPVGSPLSLECTVEGTSNPNLYWYRQAAGRGLQLLFYSVGIGQISSEVPQNLSASRPQDRQFILSSKKLLLSDSGFYLCAWSVGLQTAFFGQGTRLTVV.

The V and J genes are TRBV5-1 and TRBJ1-2; D may be TRBD1 (5 bases). The germline V gene encodes CDR1 SGHRS and CDR2 YFSETQ. The CDR3 totals 12 residues. Trimming removed 5 bases from V and 6 bases from J, with 11 bases in between. The CDR3 DNA reads as TGCGCCAGCAGGCAAGACAGTCATGGCTACACCTTC. Its translation is CASRQDSHGYTF.

This chain links TRBV6-5 with TRBJ1-5; D unresolved. Germline CDR1 is MNHEY and CDR2 is SVGAGI. V was trimmed by 2 bases and J by 1 base, leaving 6 bases between them. This CDR3 is 14 amino acids long. CDR3 sequence reads: CASSYRSSNQPQHF. DNA of the CDR3: TGTGCCAGCAGTTACAGGTCGAGCAATCAGCCCCAGCATTTT.

The chain uses TRBV5-8 and TRBJ1-6; 7 nucleotides align to TRBD1. There are 16 residues in the CDR3. Germline V gene lookup returns CDR1 SGHTS and CDR2 YDEGEE. Trimming removed 4 bases from V and 6 bases from J; junction bases left unmatched: 10. The CDR3 nucleotides read TGTGCCAGCAGCCAGCGTCGGAACAGGGGTAATTCACCCCTCCACTTT. The encoded protein is CASSQRRNRGNSPLHF.

The chain joins TRBV28 to TRBJ1-2, with D unclear. V was trimmed by 5 bases and J by 2 bases, leaving 6 bases between them. The CDR3 contains 12 residues. Germline CDR1 is MDHEN and CDR2 is SYDVKM. CDR3 nucleotide sequence: TGTGCCAGCAGTCCCCTAAACTATGGCTACACCTTC. Translating gives CASSPLNYGYTF.

The chain recombines TRBV9 with TRBJ1-5; the D is unclear. The CDR3 spans 14 residues. V dropped 3 bases and J dropped 0 bases, with 7 bases sitting between them. Germline CDR1 SGDLS, CDR2 YYNGEE. The CDR3 loop reads CASSEDGSNQPQHF. CDR3 coding DNA: TGTGCCAGCAGCGAGGACGGTAGCAATCAGCCCCAGCATTTT.

This clone appeared a single time. The chain links TRBV9 to TRBJ2-3; 10 nucleotides line up with TRBD2. The CDR3 is 16 residues long. The V gene's germline CDR1 is SGDLS and CDR2 YYNGEE. Trimming removed 0 bases from V and 3 bases from J; junction bases left unmatched: 4. The DNA for the CDR3 is TGTGCCAGCAGCGTAGGAGCGGGGGGGCCAACAGATACGCAGTATTTT. Translated, it gives CASSVGAGGPTDTQYF.

Note on this clone: Germline is not matched at one junction end, which may reflect a read error. V gene TRBV7-2 combines with J gene TRBJ2-7; 8 nucleotides align to TRBD1. This CDR3 spans 11 amino acids. Germline V gene data show CDR1 as SGHTA and CDR2 as FQGNSA. The CDR3 loop reads CATSRGPEQYF. DNA of the CDR3: TGTGCCACCAGCAGGGGGCCCGAGCAGTACTTC.

V gene TRBV7-2 combines with J gene TRBJ1-2; D remains ambiguous. CDR1 and CDR2 (germline): SGHTA, FQGNSA. The V and J ends lost 3 bases and 6 bases respectively, with 14 bases between them. This CDR3 has 14 residues. The CDR3 coding sequence is TGTGCCAGCAGCTTCACAAAAAGCTTAGATGGCTACACCTTC. It yields the protein CASSFTKSLDGYTF. Drawing the rest from reference TRBV7-2 and TRBJ1-2, the complete variable domain is GAGVSQSPSNKVTEKGKDVELRCDPISGHTALYWYRQSLGQGLEFLIYFQGNSAPDKSGLPSDRFSAERTGGSVSTLTIQRTQQEDSAVYLCASSFTKSLDGYTFGSGTRLTVV.

This chain joins TRBV5-1 and TRBJ1-1; perhaps TRBD1 as D (5 bases). Germline CDR1 and CDR2: SGHRS and YFSETQ. V was shortened by 4 bases and J by 4 bases, with 11 bases between the two germline ends. The CDR3 spans 13 residues. The DNA of the CDR3 is TGCGCCAGCAGCCTGAGGAGGGGCACTGAAGCTTTCTTT. It encodes CASSLRRGTEAFF.

J is TRBJ2-3 and V is TRBV14; D unresolved. Germline CDR1 is SGHDN and CDR2 is FVKESK. The CDR3 has 14 amino acids. The V end lost 2 bases, the J end lost 2 bases, and 8 bases lay between the germline ends. This chain's CDR3 is CASSQRITTDTQYF. CDR3 DNA sequence: TGTGCCAGCAGCCAACGGATAACCACAGATACGCAGTATTTT.

The V gene is TRBV19, the J gene TRBJ1-5, with no clear D. This CDR3 has 14 amino acids. V was clipped by 2 bases and J by 7 bases, with 12 bases between them. CDR1 and CDR2 from the germline V gene are LNHDA and SQIVND (reference sequence). The CDR3 DNA is TGTGCCAGTAGTATAACGAGCCTCGGGCAGCCCCAGCATTTT. It translates to CASSITSLGQPQHF.

This chain uses TRBV6-5 with TRBJ1-3; D is ambiguous. The CDR3 runs to 14 residues. CDR1 and CDR2 from the germline V gene are MNHEY and SVGAGI. Trimming took 6 bases from V and 4 from J, leaving 13 bases between them. CDR3 sequence: CASSPALAGNTIYF. The CDR3 bases are TGTGCCAGCAGCCCGGCCCTTGCGGGAAACACCATATATTTT.

V is TRBV19 and J is TRBJ1-5, with a tentative D call TRBD1 (6 bases). V shed 3 bases and J shed 4 bases, with 13 bases lying between them. The germline V gene encodes CDR1 LNHDA and CDR2 SQIVND (reference sequence). This CDR3 has 15 amino acids. This chain's CDR3 is CASSMGHLSNQPQHF. CDR3 DNA sequence: TGTGCCAGTAGTATGGGACACCTGAGTAATCAGCCCCAGCATTTT.

The V gene is TRBV2, the J gene TRBJ2-7; tentative D call: TRBD2 (6 bases). This CDR3 is built from 13 residues. With 8 bases removed from V and 0 bases from J, the gap between germline ends came to 11 bases. Per the germline V gene, CDR1 is SNHLY and CDR2 is FYNNEI. CDR3 nucleotides: TGTGCCAGCGGAGGGGACCGCTCCTACGAGCAGTACTTC. Its translation: CASGGDRSYEQYF.

The rearrangement uses TRBV4-2 and TRBJ2-7, with D perhaps TRBD2 (5 bases). CDR1 is LGHNA, CDR2 YNFKEQ, per germline. The length of the CDR3 is 16 residues. V was trimmed by 4 bases and J by 4 bases, leaving 20 bases between them. This CDR3 is CASSRNKGTSGYEQYF. For the CDR3, the DNA is TGTGCCAGCAGCCGGAACAAAGGCACTAGTGGTTACGAGCAGTACTTC.

The chain combines TRBV25-1 with TRBJ2-2; perhaps D is TRBD1 or TRBD2 (6 bases each). There are 14 residues in the CDR3. Germline V gives CDR1 MGHDK, CDR2 SYGVNS. V lost 5 bases, J lost 4 bases, and 11 bases lay in between. CDR3 region: CASSQGGGTGELFF. The CDR3 region has the DNA TGTGCCAGCAGTCAAGGAGGGGGCACCGGGGAGCTGTTTTTT.

Comments on this clone: The junction differs from germline at one of its ends, possibly a read error. The V call is TRBV7-7, the J call TRBJ2-1, with TRBD2 as a possible D gene (5 bases). CDR1 is SSHAT, CDR2 FNYEAQ, per germline (reference sequence). The CDR3 covers 13 residues. CDR3 sequence (DNA): TGTGCTAGCAGCCTTAGCGACGACAATGAGCAGTTCTTC. Its translation: CASSLSDDNEQFF.

The V gene is TRBV9, the J gene TRBJ2-3, with TRBD2 matching 8 bases. The length of the CDR3 is 14 residues. J was trimmed by 6 bases and V by 4 bases; bases with no gene match: 7. Germline V gene data show CDR1 as SGDLS and CDR2 as YYNGEE. CDR3 loop: CASSPGGGQDTQYF. As DNA, the CDR3 is TGTGCCAGCAGCCCCGGGGGGGGGCAGGATACGCAGTATTTT.

The chain recombines TRBV7-8 with TRBJ1-6, with D perhaps TRBD1 (5 bases). The CDR3 is made up of 16 amino acids. Deletions cut 2 bases from V and 5 bases from J, with 13 bases between. Germline values: CDR1 SGHVS, CDR2 FQNEAQ. The CDR3 here is CASSLFQGSNNSPLHF. For the CDR3, the DNA is TGTGCCAGCAGCTTATTTCAGGGATCTAATAATTCACCCCTCCACTTT.

The chain uses TRBV4-3 and TRBJ1-2; the D gene is possibly TRBD1 (5 bases). Germline CDR1 and CDR2: LGHNA and YSLEER. The CDR3 loop spans 13 amino acids. V was cut by 2 bases and J by 7 bases, with 11 bases left in between. The CDR3 DNA reads TGCGCCAGCAGCCAATCCTCAGGGAGTGGCTACACCTTC. Its protein product is CASSQSSGSGYTF.

The rearrangement joins TRBV10-3 to TRBJ2-7; 11 bases map to TRBD1. Losses at the gene ends were 8 bases for V and 2 bases for J; bases not matched to a gene: 2. The CDR3 runs to 13 residues. Per the germline V gene, CDR1 is ENHRY and CDR2 is SYGVKD. As DNA, the CDR3 is TGTGCCATCGGGACAGGGGGAACCTACGAGCAGTACTTC. It specifies CAIGTGGTYEQYF.

This chain joins TRBV5-1 and TRBJ2-2; tentatively, D is TRBD1 or TRBD2 (6 bases each). This CDR3 has 15 residues. Trimming took off 4 bases at V and 6 bases at J, with 16 bases between the two ends. CDR1 and CDR2 from the germline V gene are SGHRS and YFSETQ. The CDR3 protein is CASSLRGTPAGELFF. The CDR3 DNA reads as TGCGCCAGCAGCCTGAGGGGGACTCCGGCCGGGGAGCTGTTTTTT.

The chain couples TRBV7-2 to TRBJ2-7, with a possible D match to TRBD1 (5 bases). This CDR3 spans 14 amino acids. Trimming stripped 5 bases from V and 5 bases from J, with 16 bases between. CDR1 is SGHTA and CDR2 is FQGNSA in the germline V gene. The CDR3 is CASSPYAGINEQYF. The CDR3 nucleotides read TGTGCCAGCAGCCCCTACGCAGGGATCAACGAGCAGTACTTC.

This chain joins TRBV7-3 and TRBJ1-6; D is possibly TRBD1 (6 bases). Trimming removed 1 base at V and 7 bases at J, with 8 bases between. Germline CDR1 reads SGHTA; CDR2 reads FQGTGA. The CDR3 sequence is 14 residues long. CDR3 in DNA: TGTGCCAGCAGCTTAAAGGGGGGCAATTCACCCCTCCACTTT. As protein: CASSLKGGNSPLHF.

V is TRBV2 and J is TRBJ2-7; the D gene is possibly TRBD2 (7 bases). In germline, CDR1 is SNHLY, CDR2 FYNNEI. V lost 8 bases and J lost 0, with 17 bases in between. This CDR3 comprises 15 residues. The CDR3 loop is CASRKGGVSSYEQYF. CDR3 coding DNA: TGTGCCAGCCGCAAAGGGGGGGTGAGCTCCTACGAGCAGTACTTC.

This clone was detected only once. V is TRBV5-1 and J is TRBJ2-5, with 7 bases fitting TRBD1. The CDR3 spans 17 residues. Trimming removed 3 bases from V and 4 bases from J; junction bases left unmatched: 15. The germline gives CDR1 SGHRS, CDR2 YFSETQ. CDR3 protein: CASSSLPQSTGRETQYF. In DNA form, the CDR3 reads TGCGCCAGCAGCTCGCTGCCCCAATCGACAGGGCGAGAGACCCAGTACTTC. The full variable domain, with the rest looked up from reference TRBV5-1 and TRBJ2-5, is KAGVTQTPRYLIKTRGQQVTLSCSPISGHRSVSWYQQTPGQGLQFLFEYFSETQRNKGNFPGRFSGRQFSNSRSEMNVSTLELGDSALYLCASSSLPQSTGRETQYFGPGTRLLVL.